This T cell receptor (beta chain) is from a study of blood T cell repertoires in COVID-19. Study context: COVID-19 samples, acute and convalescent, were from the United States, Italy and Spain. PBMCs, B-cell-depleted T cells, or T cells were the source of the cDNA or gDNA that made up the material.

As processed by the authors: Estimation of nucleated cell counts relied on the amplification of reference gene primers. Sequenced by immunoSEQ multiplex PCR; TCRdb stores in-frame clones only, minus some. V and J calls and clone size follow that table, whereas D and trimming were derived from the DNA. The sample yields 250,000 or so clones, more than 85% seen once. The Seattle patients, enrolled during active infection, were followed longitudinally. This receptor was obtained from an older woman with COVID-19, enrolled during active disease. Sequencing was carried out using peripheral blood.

Here the CDR3 DNA reads TGTGCCAACTCCTCCCCCTGGGGGCCGCCCAACACTGAAGCTTTCTTT. Translation gives CANSSPWGPPNTEAFF. The rearrangement joins TRBV19 to TRBJ1-1, with D possibly matching TRBD1 (6 bases). V gave up 10 bases and J gave up 2 bases, with 23 bases separating them. This CDR3 comprises 16 residues. Germline V gene data show CDR1 as LNHDA and CDR2 as SQIVND (reference sequence).